This is a list of T cell receptor beta chains from one sample in a study of tumor-infiltrating lymphocytes in primary liver carcinoma. TCRdb used MiXCR to reprocess the multiplex PCR reads, holding one entry per CDR3 protein. This sample carries approximately 300,000 distinct CDR3 sequences, 60% to 80% of them seen once, and the ten largest clones take approximately 9%. What was sequenced was peripheral blood. Receptors were obtained from a man aged 35 to 55 with primary liver carcinoma and hepatitis B virus infection. Each CDR3 is given with its conserved first and last residue. Fields, in order: J gene, V gene, D gene, clone size, CDR3 DNA, CDR3 protein. The D gene is left open where the match is weak. Size is stated for part of the rows, as once, few or many counts, or as a class when the clone is expanded.

TRBJ2-1,TRBV29-1,TRBD1,once,TGCAGCGTTAAGAAGACAGGGGGCTACAATGAGCAGTTCTTC,CSVKKTGGYNEQFF
TRBJ2-7,TRBV6-2/TRBV6-3,TRBD2,.,TGTGCCAGCAGTTACGGAATAGCGGGGAGTGTATACGGGCAGTACTTC,CASSYGIAGSVYGQYF
TRBJ2-5,TRBV28,TRBD1,.,TGTGCCAGCAGTCGCTTACAGGGGGCGGGAAAAGAGACCCAGTACTTC,CASSRLQGAGKETQYF
TRBJ2-2,TRBV4-3,TRBD2,.,TGCGCCAGCAGCCAAGGTGGACTAGCGGGAGGGCCGGGCACCGGGGAGCTGTTTTTT,CASSQGGLAGGPGTGELFF
TRBJ2-3,TRBV29-1,TRBD2,.,TGCTGCGTCGTAACCGGGACTAGCGGTATAAGGGGAACAGATACGCAGTATTTT,CCVVTGTSGIRGTDTQYF
TRBJ1-2,TRBV6-5,TRBD1,.,TGTGCCAGCAGTCTGACAGGGGGCGGCACTCCTAACAATGGCTACACCTTC,CASSLTGGGTPNNGYTF
TRBJ1-4,TRBV12-3/TRBV12-4,TRBD1,.,TGTGCCAGCAGTTCCTACAGGGGGCGCGGAGAAAAACTGTTTTTT,CASSSYRGRGEKLFF
TRBJ1-5,TRBV29-1,TRBD1,many,TGCAGCGCCGACAGGGGGCATCAGCCCCAGCATTTT,CSADRGHQPQHF
TRBJ1-4,TRBV7-8,TRBD1,few,TGTGCCAGCAGCTTAGCTGAGGACAGGGATGCAACTAATGAAAAACTGTTTTTT,CASSLAEDRDATNEKLFF
TRBJ1-2,TRBV19,.,.,TGTGCCAGTAATATGGGGTCAAACAACTATGGCTACACCTTC,CASNMGSNNYGYTF
TRBJ2-1,TRBV12-5,.,.,TGTGCTAATGGTTTGGGGAGCTCCTACAATGAGCAGTTCTTC,CANGLGSSYNEQFF
TRBJ2-7,TRBV11-3,.,many,TGTGCCAGCAGCCCCGGTAGGATCTCAGACGAGCAGTACTTC,CASSPGRISDEQYF
TRBJ2-7,TRBV11-1,.,.,TGTGCCAACAGCTTAACGGGATTGGGAGAATACGAGCAGTACTTC,CANSLTGLGEYEQYF
TRBJ2-1,TRBV11-3,.,.,TGTGCCGGCAGTCGCGCGGCTAGCGACAATGAGCAGTTCTTC,CAGSRAASDNEQFF
TRBJ2-1,TRBV6-5,.,many,TGTGCCAGCAGACGGACCTCGAGCGGCGATGAGCAGTTCTTC,CASRRTSSGDEQFF
TRBJ2-3,TRBV7-8,.,.,TGTGCCAGCAGCTTAGCAACGGGAGTGGAGACAGATACGCAGTATTTT,CASSLATGVETDTQYF
TRBJ2-7,TRBV6-1,.,.,TGTGCCAGTAGTGAAGGGTCCGGCTACTACGAGCAGTACTTC,CASSEGSGYYEQYF
TRBJ2-5,TRBV29-1,TRBD2,many,TGCAGCGTGGAGGGACTAGCGGGAGTAGAGCAAGAGACCCAGTACTTC,CSVEGLAGVEQETQYF
TRBJ2-2,TRBV10-2,TRBD2,once,TGCACCAGGAGTGAGGGAGTGGGACTAGAGGGGAACACCGGGGAGCTGTTTTTT,CTRSEGVGLEGNTGELFF
TRBJ2-2,TRBV10-3,TRBD2,few,TGTGCCATCGGACTAGCGGGAGTACGGACCGGGAAGCTGTTTTTT,CAIGLAGVRTGKLFF
TRBJ1-1,TRBV6-2/TRBV6-3,.,.,TGTGCCAGCAGTTACCGTGGCCGGGGCACTGAAGTTTTTTTT,CASSYRGRGTEVFF
TRBJ1-5,TRBV10-3,TRBD1,.,TGTGCCATCAGTGAGTACAGGGGGAAAGGGCAGCCCCAGCATTTT,CAISEYRGKGQPQHF
TRBJ1-1,TRBV12-5,.,few,TGTGCTAGTGGTTTGTCCGGCCCGATTTGGGACACTGAAGCTTTCTTT,CASGLSGPIWDTEAFF
TRBJ2-1,TRBV5-1,.,many,TGCGCCAGCAGCCGAAGCGGGTGGGGATACAATGAGCAGTTCTTC,CASSRSGWGYNEQFF
TRBJ2-5,TRBV5-1,.,.,TGCGCCAGCAGCTCGCCTACCTTCGGCCACGAGACCCAGTACTTC,CASSSPTFGHETQYF
TRBJ2-2,TRBV6-2/TRBV6-3,.,.,TGTGCCAGCAGACTAGCTATAAGAGACACCAGGGAGCTGTTTTTT,CASRLAIRDTRELFF
TRBJ2-1,TRBV7-9,TRBD2,.,TGTGCCAGCAGAAAACTAGCGGGAGTCAATCTTGATGAGCAGTTCTTC,CASRKLAGVNLDEQFF
TRBJ2-7,TRBV14,.,.,TGTGCCAGCAGCCAGGGACAAGTCAACGAGCAGTACTTC,CASSQGQVNEQYF
TRBJ2-3,TRBV13,.,.,TGTGCCAGCAGCCGCCGACTAGGGGGAGACCCTACGCAGTATTTT,CASSRRLGGDPTQYF
TRBJ1-6,TRBV5-1,TRBD1,.,TGCGCCAGCAGCTTGGGGGGACAGGGGAATTCACCCCTCCACTTT,CASSLGGQGNSPLHF
TRBJ1-1,TRBV4-1,.,.,TGCGCCAGTAGCCGATCCGGGCTATTGAGCACTGAAGCTTTCTTT,CASSRSGLLSTEAFF
TRBJ1-6,TRBV12-3/TRBV12-4,TRBD1,many,TGTGCCAGCAGTTCGGGACAGGGGGGTTCACCCCTCCACTTT,CASSSGQGGSPLHF
TRBJ2-7,TRBV21-1,.,.,TGTGCCAGCAGCAAGGGAGAATTGGGACGGCACTACGAGCAGTACTTC,CASSKGELGRHYEQYF
TRBJ2-5,TRBV28,TRBD2,.,TGTGCCAGCAGTTTACGGCGGGGTAGCGGGAGATCGGGAGAGACCCAGTACTTC,CASSLRRGSGRSGETQYF
TRBJ2-1,TRBV29-1,.,.,TGCAGCGTTGTTAGGTCCATGAGGGGCAATGAGCAATTCTTC,CSVVRSMRGNEQFF
TRBJ2-7,TRBV21-1,.,.,TGTGCCAGCAAAGGGGCCGGGACTAGCTACGAGCAGTACTTC,CASKGAGTSYEQYF
TRBJ2-1,TRBV5-3,.,.,TGTGCCAGAAGCTTGGGAACCTTACAGGACGGTCGCCATATGAGCTCCTACAATGAGCAGTTCTTC,CARSLGTLQDGRHMSSYNEQFF
TRBJ2-3,TRBV5-1,.,.,TGCGCCAGCAGGTTTTCGGGGTCTCCCACAGATACGCAGTATTTT,CASRFSGSPTDTQYF
TRBJ2-7,TRBV5-6,.,few,TGTGCCAGCAGCGCGGGAACCTTTTCTTCGGTTGAGCAGTACTTC,CASSAGTFSSVEQYF
TRBJ2-3,TRBV6-1,TRBD2,many,TGTGCCAGCAGTGACCTTAGCGGGCCGATAAGCACAGATACGCAGTATTTT,CASSDLSGPISTDTQYF